There are a few counts of the clone carrying this T cell receptor beta chain. The data derive from a study of blood T cell repertoires in COVID-19. Study context: Acute-phase and convalescent COVID-19 samples originated in the United States, Italy and Spain. Nucleic acid was either cDNA or gDNA, and it came from T cells, B-cell-depleted T cells, or PBMCs.

Original processing notes: The authors estimated nucleated cell counts from reference gene primer amplification. Sequencing was performed with immunoSEQ multiplex PCR; in TCRdb, only in-frame clones are kept and a portion is missing. The V and J calls and the clone size are those of that table, but D and trimming were determined from the DNA. The sample lists approximately 250,000 clones; approximately 86% were seen once. Germline values: CDR1 SGHRS, CDR2 YFSETQ. The CDR3 contains 15 residues. The V segment lost 0 bases and the J segment 5 bases; nucleotides outside the gene matches: 4. This chain connects TRBV5-1 to TRBJ1-2; 10 nucleotides agree with TRBD1. The sequenced material came from peripheral blood. The TCR comes from a man aged 30 to 39 with active or convalescent COVID-19. The CDR3 DNA sequence: TGCGCCAGCAGCTTGGGGGACAGGGGCTTTTATGGCTACACCTTC. This encodes CASSLGDRGFYGYTF.